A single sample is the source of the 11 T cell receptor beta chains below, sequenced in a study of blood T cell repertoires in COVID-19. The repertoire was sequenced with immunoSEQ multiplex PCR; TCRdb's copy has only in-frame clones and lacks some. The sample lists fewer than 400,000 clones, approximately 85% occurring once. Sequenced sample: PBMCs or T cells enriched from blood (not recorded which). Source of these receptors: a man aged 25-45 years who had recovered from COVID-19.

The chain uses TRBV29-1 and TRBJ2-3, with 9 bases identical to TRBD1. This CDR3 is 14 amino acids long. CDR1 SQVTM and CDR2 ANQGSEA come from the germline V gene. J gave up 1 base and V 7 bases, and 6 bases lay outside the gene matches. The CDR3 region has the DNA TGCAGCGGGGGTACAGGGGGCCGCACAGATACGCAGTATTTT. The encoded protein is CSGGTGGRTDTQYF.

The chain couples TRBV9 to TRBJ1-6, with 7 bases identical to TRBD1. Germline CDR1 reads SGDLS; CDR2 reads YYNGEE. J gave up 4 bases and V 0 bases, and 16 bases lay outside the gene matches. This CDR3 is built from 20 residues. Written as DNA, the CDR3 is TGTGCCAGCAGCGTAGAGTCCCGGGACAGCATATACCTTTATAATTCACCCCTCCACTTT. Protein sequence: CASSVESRDSIYLYNSPLHF.

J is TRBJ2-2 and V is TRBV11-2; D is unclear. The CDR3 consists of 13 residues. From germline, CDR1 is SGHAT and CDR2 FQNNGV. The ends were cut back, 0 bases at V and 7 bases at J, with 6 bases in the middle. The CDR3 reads CASSLDRVGELFF. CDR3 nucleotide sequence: TGTGCCAGCAGCTTAGATCGGGTCGGGGAGCTGTTTTTT.

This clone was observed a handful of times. The CDR3 region has the DNA TGTGCCAGCAGCTTCGGGCAGGGGTTGTACGAGCAGTACTTC. This sequence encodes CASSFGQGLYEQYF. The V and J genes are TRBV11-2 and TRBJ2-7; weak D call: TRBD1 (6 bases). This CDR3 is 14 amino acids long. Trimming removed 3 bases at V and 4 bases at J, with 13 bases between. The germline gives CDR1 SGHAT, CDR2 FQNNGV.

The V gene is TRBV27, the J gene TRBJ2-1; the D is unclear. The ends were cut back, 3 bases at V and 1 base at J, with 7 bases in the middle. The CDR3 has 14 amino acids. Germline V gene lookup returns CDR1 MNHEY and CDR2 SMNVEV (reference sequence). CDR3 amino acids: CASSLYRSYNEQFF. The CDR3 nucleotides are TGTGCCAGCAGTTTGTACAGATCCTACAATGAGCAGTTCTTC.

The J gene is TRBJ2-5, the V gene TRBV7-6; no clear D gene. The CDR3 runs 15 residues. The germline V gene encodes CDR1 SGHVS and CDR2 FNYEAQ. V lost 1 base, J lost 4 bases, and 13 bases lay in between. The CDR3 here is CASSLDNPRGETQYF. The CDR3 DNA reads TGTGCCAGCAGCTTAGACAACCCCAGAGGAGAGACCCAGTACTTC.

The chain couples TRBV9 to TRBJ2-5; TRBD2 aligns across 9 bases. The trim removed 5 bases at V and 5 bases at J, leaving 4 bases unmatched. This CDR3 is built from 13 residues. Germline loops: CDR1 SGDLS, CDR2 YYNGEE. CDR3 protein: CASRGLASETQYF. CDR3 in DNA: TGTGCCAGCAGGGGACTAGCATCGGAGACCCAGTACTTC.

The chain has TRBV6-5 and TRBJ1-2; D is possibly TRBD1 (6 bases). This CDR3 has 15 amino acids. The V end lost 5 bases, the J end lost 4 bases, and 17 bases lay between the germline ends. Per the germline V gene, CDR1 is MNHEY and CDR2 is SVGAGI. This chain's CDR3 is CASSTQIQGSYGYTF. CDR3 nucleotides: TGTGCCAGCAGTACTCAAATACAGGGTAGCTATGGCTACACCTTC.

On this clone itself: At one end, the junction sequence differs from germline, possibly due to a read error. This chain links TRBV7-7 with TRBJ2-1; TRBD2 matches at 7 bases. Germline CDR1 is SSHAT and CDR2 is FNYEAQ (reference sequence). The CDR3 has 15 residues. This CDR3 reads CASSLELAAYNEQFF. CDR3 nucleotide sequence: TGTGCTAGCAGCTTAGAGCTAGCGGCTTACAATGAGCAGTTCTTC.

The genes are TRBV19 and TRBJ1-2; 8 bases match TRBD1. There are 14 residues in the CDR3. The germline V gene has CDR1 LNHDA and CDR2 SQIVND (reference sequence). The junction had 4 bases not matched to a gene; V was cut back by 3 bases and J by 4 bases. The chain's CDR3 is CASSMGQVVYGYTF. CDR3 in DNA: TGTGCCAGTAGTATGGGACAGGTTGTCTATGGCTACACCTTC. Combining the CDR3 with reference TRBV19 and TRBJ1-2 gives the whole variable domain DGGITQSPKYLFRKEGQNVTLSCEQNLNHDAMYWYRQDPGQGLRLIYYSQIVNDFQKGDIAEGYSVSREKKESFPLTVTSAQKNPTAFYLCASSMGQVVYGYTFGSGTRLTVV.

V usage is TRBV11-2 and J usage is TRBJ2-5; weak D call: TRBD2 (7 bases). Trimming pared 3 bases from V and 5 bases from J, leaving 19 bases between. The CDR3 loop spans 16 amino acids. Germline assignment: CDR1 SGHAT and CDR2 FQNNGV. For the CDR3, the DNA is TGTGCCAGCAGCTTGAGCGGGACACCCGAAGGGGAGACCCAGTACTTC. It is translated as CASSLSGTPEGETQYF.